This paragraph reports one T cell receptor beta chain. Its antigen target is currently unknown. Base qualities are not at hand, and no much larger clone is one base apart. The immunoSEQ Assay, a bias-controlled multiplex PCR, was used to amplify TCRbeta CDR3 regions from genomic DNA. Regarding the original processing steps: Nucleated cell counts per sample were estimated from amplification of reference gene primers within the assay. To quantify the absolute abundance of each unique TCRbeta CDR3 rearrangement, sequence reads were collapsed and filtered. For each sample, productive Simpson clonality was calculated as the square root of Simpson's diversity index over productive rearrangements. Sourced from immuneACCESS, this table was stored by TCRdb with only in-frame sequences that have V and J called. A share of the clones is absent; for the studies checked, an unresolved V gene accounts for under half, and the remainder has no known explanation. For V, J and clone size, that table is used; D and trimming come from the DNA. In all, the sample holds some 100,000 clones, and roughly 87% of those were seen once. In total, the top ten clones hold 7% to 9.5% of the sample.

The sample is drawn from a study of blood T cell repertoires in COVID-19 (TCRdb year 2020). For the study in its entirety: Collaborator samples came from the United States, Italy and Spain and covered acute and convalescent phases of COVID-19. HLA class I and class II types, where available, came from metadata supplied by the sample provider rather than from assay-based typing. Nearly every sample came with metadata listing a de-identified subject ID, COVID-19 status, age in years and sex. Subjects who had been exposed to COVID-19, were actively infected with it, or had recovered from it provided the deeply sampled blood TCRbeta repertoires that made up the dataset. The samples were drawn from two sources: the first 160 participants of the ongoing ImmuneRACE study, and 1,000 to 1,500 subjects contributed by 6 global collaborators. The repertoires were released in a freely available public database intended as a resource for research on the immune response to SARS-CoV-2. The material from the prospective study consisted of cDNA or gDNA derived from T cells, B-cell-depleted T cells, or PBMCs.

Including cysteine and phenylalanine, the CDR3 has 15 amino acids. Only CDR3 DNA is held: 45 bases, read in frame from base 1. V has 1 base trimmed and J has 5 bases trimmed; junction bases matching no gene number 5. CDR1 and CDR2, looked up from the germline V gene, are SGHTA and FQGNSA. The paper as a whole reports these results and caveats: Clinical and demographic metadata were provided uncurated, with the amount varying by source and participant.

The collaborating institutions used their own protocols to collect whole blood in K2EDTA tubes. Collaborator samples were shipped for TCRbeta analysis as frozen whole blood, isolated PBMCs, or DNA extracted from either sample type. The chain employs TRBV7-2 and TRBJ2-7, and TRBD1 matches 10 of the central bases. The sequence was collected from a man in his thirties or forties in a cohort sampled during active COVID-19. Sequencing was performed on peripheral blood. The CDR3 here reads CASSLEGTGVHEQYF. The sequenced DNA: TGTGCCAGCAGCTTAGAAGGGACAGGGGTCCACGAGCAGTACTTC. Supplemented by the reference TRBV7-2 and TRBJ2-7 proteins around the CDR3, the complete variable domain is GAGVSQSPSNKVTEKGKDVELRCDPISGHTALYWYRQSLGQGLEFLIYFQGNSAPDKSGLPSDRFSAERTGGSVSTLTIQRTQQEDSAVYLCASSLEGTGVHEQYFGPGTRLTVT.